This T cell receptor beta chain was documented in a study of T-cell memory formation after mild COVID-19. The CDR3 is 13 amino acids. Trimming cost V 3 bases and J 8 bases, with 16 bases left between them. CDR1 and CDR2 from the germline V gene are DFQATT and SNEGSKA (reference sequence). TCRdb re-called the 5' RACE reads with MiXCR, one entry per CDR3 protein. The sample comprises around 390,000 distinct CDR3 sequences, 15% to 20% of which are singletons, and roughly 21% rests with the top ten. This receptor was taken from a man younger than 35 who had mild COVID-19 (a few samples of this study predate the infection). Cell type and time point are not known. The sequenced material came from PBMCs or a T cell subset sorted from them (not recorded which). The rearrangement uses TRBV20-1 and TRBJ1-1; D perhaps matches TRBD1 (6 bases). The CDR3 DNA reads TGCAGTGCTAGTGATACAGGGACAAGGGAAGCTTTCTTT. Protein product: CSASDTGTREAFF.